Listed below are T cell receptor beta chains from one sample, sequenced in a study of cytomegalovirus exposure and HLA in healthy donors. Using immunoSEQ multiplex PCR, the repertoire was profiled, and TCRdb retains in-frame clones only, with some absent. Of roughly 100,000 clones in the sample, 75% to 85% were seen once. Sequencing input: PBMCs. The source of these receptors is a man in his fifties or sixties in good health and CMV-seronegative. CDR3s include the opening cysteine and the closing phenylalanine or tryptophan. A D gene is named only where the DNA matches it firmly. Part of the rows lack a size; the others show once, few, many or a class for expanded clones.

>TRBJ1-2|TRBV10-3|TRBD1|-
CAINKDRDHYGYTF
TGTGCCATCAACAAGGACAGGGATCACTATGGCTACACCTTC
>TRBJ2-1|TRBV6-5|-|-
CASSTPGVLEQFF
TGTGCCAGCAGTACCCCAGGGGTCCTAGAGCAGTTCTTC
>TRBJ1-1|TRBV19|TRBD1|once
CASSSTDRGGTEAFF
TGTGCCAGTAGTTCAACCGACAGGGGCGGCACTGAAGCTTTCTTT
>TRBJ1-1|TRBV5-5|-|-
CASSFGQGMNTEAFF
TGTGCCAGCAGCTTCGGGCAGGGGATGAACACTGAAGCTTTCTTT
>TRBJ1-1|TRBV2|-|-
CASSSRDINTEAFF
TGTGCCAGCAGTTCGAGGGACATCAACACTGAAGCTTTCTTT
>TRBJ1-5|TRBV2|-|-
CASRPGLSNQPQHF
TGTGCCAGCAGGCCGGGACTTAGCAATCAGCCCCAGCATTTT
>TRBJ2-5|TRBV6-5|TRBD1|-
CASRKGQGAWETQYF
TGTGCCAGCAGAAAGGGACAGGGGGCATGGGAGACCCAGTACTTC
>TRBJ1-2|TRBV27|TRBD1|-
CASRSTGTHGYTF
TGTGCCAGCAGATCGACAGGGACCCATGGCTACACCTTC
>TRBJ2-3|TRBV5-1|TRBD1|-
CASRSTGGGGTDTQYF
TGCGCCAGCAGATCGACAGGGGGAGGGGGCACAGATACGCAGTATTTT
>TRBJ2-5|TRBV6-1|TRBD2|-
CASRNSGGQETQYF
TGTGCCAGCAGGAATAGCGGGGGCCAAGAGACCCAGTACTTC
>TRBJ1-1|TRBV7-6|-|-
CASSVGNTEAFF
TGTGCCAGCAGCGTCGGGAACACTGAAGCTTTCTTT
>TRBJ2-5|TRBV7-3|TRBD1|once
CASSLNRGQETQYF
TGTGCCAGCAGCTTAAACAGGGGACAAGAGACCCAGTACTTC
>TRBJ1-2|TRBV7-2|TRBD1|-
CASSSRQGVGYTF
TGTGCCAGCAGCTCCAGACAGGGTGTAGGCTACACCTTC
>TRBJ2-5|TRBV5-1|-|-
CASSLDRKETQYF
TGCGCCAGCAGCTTAGACAGGAAAGAGACCCAGTACTTC
>TRBJ1-3|TRBV6-1|-|-
CASCETSGGRSGNTIYF
TGTGCCAGCTGTGAAACCTCCGGGGGACGCTCTGGAAACACCATATATTTT
>TRBJ1-1|TRBV11-2|-|-
CASSLNWRVNIEAFF
TGTGCCAGCAGCTTAAATTGGAGGGTCAACATTGAAGCTTTCTTT
>TRBJ1-1|TRBV4-1|-|once
CASSQAVGLGVQAFF
TGCGCCAGCAGCCAAGCAGTGGGGTTAGGGGTTCAAGCTTTCTTT